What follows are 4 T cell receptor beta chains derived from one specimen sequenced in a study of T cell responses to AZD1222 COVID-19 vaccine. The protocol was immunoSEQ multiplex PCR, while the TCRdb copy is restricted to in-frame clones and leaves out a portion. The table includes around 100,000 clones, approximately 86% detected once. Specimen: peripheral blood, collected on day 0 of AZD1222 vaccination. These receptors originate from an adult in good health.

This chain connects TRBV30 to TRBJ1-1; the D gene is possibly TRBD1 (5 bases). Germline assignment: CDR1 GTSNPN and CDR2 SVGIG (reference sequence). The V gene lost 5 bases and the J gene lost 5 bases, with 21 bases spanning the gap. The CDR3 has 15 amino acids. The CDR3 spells CAWVFGGRAGTEAFF. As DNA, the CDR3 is TGTGCCTGGGTGTTCGGGGGACGGGCGGGGACTGAAGCTTTCTTT.

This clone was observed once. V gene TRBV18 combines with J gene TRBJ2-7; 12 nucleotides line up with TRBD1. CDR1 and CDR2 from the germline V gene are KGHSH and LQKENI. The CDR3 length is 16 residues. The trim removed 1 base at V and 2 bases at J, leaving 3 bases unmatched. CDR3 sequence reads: CASSPQGQGATYEQYF. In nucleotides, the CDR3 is TGTGCCAGCTCACCACAGGGACAGGGGGCCACCTACGAGCAGTACTTC.

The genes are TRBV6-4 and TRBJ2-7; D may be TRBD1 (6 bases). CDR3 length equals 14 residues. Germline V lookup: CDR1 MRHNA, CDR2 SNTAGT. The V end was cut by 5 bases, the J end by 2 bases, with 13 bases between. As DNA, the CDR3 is TGTGCCAGCAGTTCGTGGACAGTTACCTACGAGCAGTACTTC. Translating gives CASSSWTVTYEQYF.

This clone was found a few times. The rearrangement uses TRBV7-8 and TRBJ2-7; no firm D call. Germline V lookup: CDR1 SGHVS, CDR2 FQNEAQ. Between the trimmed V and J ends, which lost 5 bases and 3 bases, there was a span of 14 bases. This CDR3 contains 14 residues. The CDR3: CASSLGKDIYEQYF. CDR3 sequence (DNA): TGTGCCAGCAGCCTGGGGAAAGATATCTACGAGCAGTACTTC.